Listed below are T cell receptor beta chains from one sample, sequenced in a study of blood T cell repertoires in COVID-19. Profiling relied on immunoSEQ multiplex PCR, and the TCRdb table lists in-frame clones only, not all of them. The sample contains 190,000 or so clones, about nine tenths of which appear only once. The sequencing sample was made of peripheral blood. These receptors were collected from a woman in her 70s with acute or convalescent COVID-19. The CDR3 runs from the conserved cysteine through the conserved F or W. Where a row states a size, it is once, few, many or the class of an expanded clone; other rows omit it.

abundance	v_gene	j_gene	CDR3aa
-	TRBV6-2/TRBV6-3	TRBJ2-7	CASSYAGGLADEQYF
once	TRBV5-1	TRBJ1-2	CASSFTGVGGYTF
-	TRBV9	TRBJ1-1	CASSLRTNPGAFF
-	TRBV29-1	TRBJ1-2	CSVGTGASGYTF
-	TRBV5-4	TRBJ1-2	CASSWRAGLYGYTF
-	TRBV10-3	TRBJ1-2	CAISEGRQGFEGYTF
-	TRBV9	TRBJ2-1	CASSASSGNSYNEQFF
-	TRBV18	TRBJ1-6	CASSPRQGDSPLHF
-	TRBV7-7	TRBJ2-5	CASSLMASGNKETQYF
-	TRBV9	TRBJ2-7	CASSVGLAGVEQYF
-	TRBV7-9	TRBJ2-7	CASSLRTGTGPYEQYF
-	TRBV28	TRBJ1-6	CASSTVLLIHF
-	TRBV6-4	TRBJ2-1	CASIRRGDEQFF
-	TRBV11-3	TRBJ2-3	CASSLSGAGGQDTQYF
-	TRBV5-1	TRBJ1-1	CASSPGTVNTEAFF
-	TRBV6-5	TRBJ2-1	CASSYPTGGSYNEQFF
-	TRBV5-1	TRBJ1-1	CASSPGVVRTEAFF
-	TRBV7-9	TRBJ1-5	CASSADSFSNQPQHF
-	TRBV7-8	TRBJ2-5	CASSPSGLAVQETQYF
-	TRBV7-6	TRBJ1-1	CASSSGAFF
-	TRBV10-3	TRBJ2-3	CAIRGTVTSTDTQYF
once	TRBV7-6	TRBJ1-1	CASSFRQGISNTEAFF
-	TRBV5-1	TRBJ2-7	CASSSSWTGGDEQYF
-	TRBV7-2	TRBJ2-3	CASSLWGGDSSTDTQYF
-	TRBV10-1	TRBJ2-6	CASSENRLSSGANVLTF
-	TRBV7-2	TRBJ1-6	CASSFGEGSYNSPLHF
-	TRBV9	TRBJ2-7	CASSAQGARGNEQYF
-	TRBV2	TRBJ2-7	CASSAPGLAGYEQYF
-	TRBV3-1/TRBV3-2	TRBJ2-2	CASSQGGSGELFF
-	TRBV29-1	TRBJ1-4	CSVGGGQGSREKLFF
-	TRBV3-1/TRBV3-2	TRBJ2-1	CASSQDRAGGLINEQFF
-	TRBV11-2	TRBJ2-7	CASSLEGQISYEQYF
-	TRBV7-2	TRBJ2-1	CASSSSSGGAHNEQFF
-	TRBV29-1	TRBJ1-2	CSVGTANYGYTF
-	TRBV7-6	TRBJ2-1	CASSPSGGPYNEQFF
few	TRBV29-1	TRBJ1-2	CSAEGQYGGYGYTF
once	TRBV18	TRBJ2-5	CASSPSGARETQYF
-	TRBV2	TRBJ2-1	CASSLGQHNEQFF
-	TRBV28	TRBJ1-5	CASIQGREGQPQHF
once	TRBV7-9	TRBJ2-7	CASSLDGNYEQYF
-	TRBV4-1	TRBJ2-2	CASSQVPANTGELFF
-	TRBV7-8	TRBJ2-2	CASSPSDTGELFF
-	TRBV2	TRBJ1-6	CASMGTSSYNSPLHF
-	TRBV9	TRBJ2-7	CASSPQGHSSYEQYF
-	TRBV18	TRBJ1-2	CASSPPAPSSGYTF